This T cell receptor beta chain was retrieved from a study of Ad26.COV2.S vaccination and SARS-CoV-2 variants. Study-wide background: Participants got Ad26.COV2.S intramuscularly, once or twice 56 days apart. Study observations and caveats: A substantial breadth of spike-specific CD8+ and CD4+ T cell responses after vaccination has been reported.

Of note for this clone: What it binds is not known.

Treatment reported: some 20 received Ad26.COV2.S at low or high dose, single or two shots; 5 received placebo; per-sample allocation not given. Sampling took place 63 days after the first vaccine or placebo injection. Data came from immunoSEQ multiplex PCR; TCRdb stores just in-frame clones and leaves some out. The table records about 380,000 clones, roughly 85% of them present only once. Sequencing was performed on peripheral blood, taken in a trial of Ad26.COV2.S vaccine versus placebo. The TCR comes from a person between 18 and 59 years old who received the Ad26.COV2.S COVID-19 vaccine or a placebo.

The CDR3 DNA sequence: TGCGCCAGCAGCTTGGTAGGGACGAATGGCTACACCTTC. Amino acid sequence: CASSLVGTNGYTF. The chain has TRBV5-1 and TRBJ1-2; perhaps TRBD1 as D (5 bases). The CDR3 is 13 residues long. V was cut by 0 bases and J by 6 bases, with 9 bases left in between. Germline lookup yields CDR1 SGHRS and CDR2 YFSETQ.